Listed below are T cell receptor beta chains from one sample, sequenced in a study of cytomegalovirus exposure and HLA in healthy donors. Only in-frame clones appear in the TCRdb table, and some are missing; sequencing was by immunoSEQ multiplex PCR. Of 150,000 to 200,000 clones in the sample, approximately 83% are singletons; the top ten hold about a tenth. What was sequenced was PBMCs. These receptor sequences come from a man aged 18 to 29 in good health and CMV-seropositive. Both conserved end residues are part of each CDR3. A D gene is named only where the DNA matches it firmly. Clone size, where shown, is once, few, many, or a class for clones that have expanded.

clone_size,d_call,v_call,j_call,cdr3_aa,cdr3_nt
.,.,TRBV11-2,TRBJ1-1,CASSTSWGPTEAFF,TGTGCCAGCAGCACCTCTTGGGGCCCCACTGAAGCTTTCTTT
.,TRBD2,TRBV2,TRBJ2-3,CASSEARGSSGRTDTQYF,TGTGCCAGCAGTGAAGCGAGGGGCTCTAGCGGGAGGACAGATACGCAGTATTTT
.,.,TRBV5-1,TRBJ2-7,CASSLSSGAFRSYEQYF,TGCGCCAGCAGCTTGTCTTCAGGGGCTTTCCGATCCTACGAGCAGTACTTC
.,TRBD1,TRBV30,TRBJ1-3,CAWSYGQASGNTIYF,TGTGCCTGGAGTTACGGACAGGCCTCTGGAAACACCATATATTTT
once,.,TRBV7-6,TRBJ2-7,CASSARLYEQYF,TGTGCCAGCAGCGCGCGCCTCTACGAGCAGTACTTC
.,TRBD1,TRBV19,TRBJ1-2,CASSIGTGVYGYTF,TGTGCCAGTAGTATAGGGACAGGGGTCTATGGCTACACCTTC
.,.,TRBV5-1,TRBJ2-5,CASKVVAEETQYF,TGCGCCAGCAAGGTTGTTGCGGAAGAGACCCAGTACTTC
.,TRBD1,TRBV5-8,TRBJ1-1,CASSFEIRGRGETEAFF,TGTGCCAGCAGCTTTGAGATTAGGGGGCGGGGGGAAACTGAAGCTTTCTTT
.,.,TRBV2,TRBJ1-1,CASSTTENTEAFF,TGTGCCAGCAGTACGACAGAGAACACTGAAGCTTTCTTT
.,.,TRBV30,TRBJ2-7,CAWSPGQPYEQYF,TGTGCCTGGAGTCCGGGACAACCCTACGAGCAGTACTTC
.,TRBD1,TRBV9,TRBJ2-3,CASSVSTDRGGADTQYF,TGTGCCAGCAGCGTGTCTACCGACAGGGGAGGCGCAGATACGCAGTATTTT
.,.,TRBV6-5,TRBJ2-1,CASSSSGVLYNEQFF,TGTGCCAGCAGTTCATCAGGGGTCCTCTACAATGAGCAGTTCTTC
.,.,TRBV30,TRBJ2-7,CAWSVVAQYEQYF,TGTGCCTGGAGTGTGGTCGCACAATACGAGCAGTACTTC
.,.,TRBV7-3,TRBJ1-1,CASSYLGGANTEAFF,TGTGCCAGCAGCTACCTTGGTGGAGCTAACACTGAAGCTTTCTTT
.,TRBD2,TRBV15,TRBJ2-1,CATSRVASGGWEQFF,TGTGCCACCAGCAGAGTAGCTAGCGGGGGGTGGGAGCAGTTCTTC
.,TRBD1,TRBV7-9,TRBJ2-1,CASSLEDRGRAEQFF,TGTGCCAGCAGCTTAGAGGACAGGGGAAGGGCTGAGCAGTTCTTC
.,.,TRBV27,TRBJ2-1,CASSLLGQGGHEQFF,TGTGCCAGCAGTTTATTAGGGCAGGGTGGCCATGAGCAGTTCTTC
.,.,TRBV5-6,TRBJ2-1,CASSLLGAIDSEQFF,TGTGCCAGCAGCTTGTTGGGGGCCATTGATAGTGAGCAGTTCTTC
.,TRBD1,TRBV19,TRBJ2-1,CASSHRQGEPYNEQFF,TGTGCCAGTAGTCACCGACAGGGAGAGCCCTACAATGAGCAGTTCTTC
few,.,TRBV19,TRBJ2-7,CASSQLGYEQYF,TGTGCCAGTAGCCAACTAGGATACGAGCAGTACTTC
.,TRBD1,TRBV9,TRBJ2-5,CASSVGQGREETQYF,TGTGCCAGCAGCGTAGGACAGGGTAGGGAAGAGACCCAGTACTTC
few,TRBD1,TRBV5-1,TRBJ1-1,CASSLGQGSTEAFF,TGCGCCAGCAGCTTGGGACAGGGAAGCACTGAAGCTTTCTTT
once,TRBD1,TRBV6-1,TRBJ1-2,CASREGQGPSYGYTF,TGTGCCAGCAGGGAGGGACAGGGGCCCTCCTATGGCTACACCTTC
.,TRBD1,TRBV2,TRBJ2-7,CASSELGTGAIGQYF,TGTGCCAGCAGTGAGTTAGGGACAGGGGCAATAGGGCAGTACTTC
once,TRBD1,TRBV19,TRBJ2-3,CASSLIQGLGGKADTQYF,TGTGCCAGTAGTTTGATACAGGGGTTAGGGGGCAAGGCAGATACGCAGTATTTT
.,TRBD1,TRBV2,TRBJ2-7,CASTRDSTYEQYF,TGTGCCAGCACCAGGGACAGCACCTACGAGCAGTACTTC
.,TRBD2,TRBV19,TRBJ2-1,CASSMRAGSEQFF,TGTGCCAGTAGTATGCGAGCGGGGAGCGAGCAGTTCTTC
few,.,TRBV21-1,TRBJ2-7,CASTIMGTRPEQYF,TGTGCCAGCACCATAATGGGGACTAGACCCGAGCAGTACTTC
.,TRBD1,TRBV7-6,TRBJ2-5,CASSLDVTGGPGETQYF,TGTGCCAGCAGCTTAGACGTCACAGGGGGACCGGGGGAGACCCAGTACTTC
.,.,TRBV5-6,TRBJ1-1,CASSFVNTEAFF,TGTGCCAGCAGCTTTGTAAACACTGAAGCTTTCTTT
few,TRBD1,TRBV7-9,TRBJ2-7,CASSYIWETGTSYEQYF,TGTGCCAGCAGCTACATCTGGGAGACAGGGACCTCCTACGAGCAGTACTTC
.,.,TRBV7-2,TRBJ2-3,CASSAGRRGDTQYF,TGTGCCAGCAGCGCCGGACGAAGGGGTGATACGCAGTATTTT
.,TRBD1,TRBV6-1,TRBJ2-7,CASRGDRVSDEQYF,TGTGCCAGCAGGGGGGACAGGGTGAGCGACGAGCAGTACTTC
.,TRBD2,TRBV6-5,TRBJ2-1,CASSYSGTSYNEQFF,TGTGCCAGCAGTTATTCCGGGACTAGCTACAATGAGCAGTTCTTC
.,TRBD2,TRBV7-3,TRBJ2-1,CASSSSGGAVNEQFF,TGTGCCAGCAGCTCGAGCGGGGGGGCCGTAAATGAGCAGTTCTTC
.,.,TRBV4-3,TRBJ2-7,CASSQDAGYEQYF,TGCGCCAGCAGCCAAGACGCAGGCTACGAGCAGTACTTC
.,TRBD1,TRBV9,TRBJ1-2,CASSVVGQGAYGYTF,TGTGCCAGCAGCGTAGTGGGGCAGGGGGCTTATGGCTACACCTTC
.,.,TRBV30,TRBJ1-6,CAWSQGIRNSPLHF,TGTGCCTGGAGTCAGGGAATCAGGAATTCACCCCTCCACTTT
.,TRBD2,TRBV6-1,TRBJ2-3,CASSALSGGSTDTQYF,TGTGCCAGCAGTGCCTTGTCGGGAGGGAGCACAGATACGCAGTATTTT
.,.,TRBV5-1,TRBJ2-5,CASKFDNQETQYF,TGCGCCAGCAAGTTCGACAACCAAGAGACCCAGTACTTC
.,TRBD1,TRBV6-1,TRBJ2-7,CASSGRGLYYEQYF,TGTGCCAGCAGTGGCAGGGGGCTCTACTACGAGCAGTACTTC
.,.,TRBV11-2,TRBJ2-2,CASSLRVAGGLHTGELFF,TGTGCCAGCAGCTTACGTGTGGCAGGGGGACTGCACACCGGGGAGCTGTTTTTT
.,.,TRBV5-1,TRBJ2-5,CASSLAAGMETQYF,TGCGCCAGCAGCTTGGCGGCAGGGATGGAGACCCAGTACTTC
.,.,TRBV5-6,TRBJ1-3,CASSPRFGPGNTIYF,TGTGCCAGCAGCCCTCGATTCGGTCCTGGAAACACCATATATTTT
once,TRBD1,TRBV11-2,TRBJ2-2,CASTFGTANTGELFF,TGTGCCAGCACCTTCGGGACAGCGAACACCGGGGAGCTGTTTTTT
.,.,TRBV6-4,TRBJ2-3,CASSGGPTDTQYF,TGTGCCAGCAGCGGGGGGCCCACAGATACGCAGTATTTT
.,TRBD1,TRBV27,TRBJ2-3,CASSSLLGQYTDTQYF,TGTGCCAGCAGTTCTCTTCTGGGACAGTACACAGATACGCAGTATTTT
.,.,TRBV18,TRBJ1-1,CASSEGVVTEAFF,TGTGCCAGCTCTGAGGGAGTGGTCACTGAAGCTTTCTTT
.,TRBD1,TRBV4-1,TRBJ2-1,CASSRGQGAGGQFF,TGCGCCAGCAGCCGAGGACAGGGGGCAGGGGGGCAGTTCTTC
many,TRBD2,TRBV6-1,TRBJ2-2,CASSETSENTGELFF,TGTGCCAGCAGTGAGACTAGCGAGAACACCGGGGAGCTGTTTTTT
.,TRBD1,TRBV6-5,TRBJ2-5,CASSSGQGAQTQYF,TGTGCCAGCAGCTCCGGACAGGGGGCGCAGACCCAGTACTTC
.,TRBD1,TRBV5-6,TRBJ1-2,CASSLWTGYGYTF,TGTGCCAGCAGCTTGTGGACAGGGTACGGCTACACCTTC
.,TRBD2,TRBV18,TRBJ2-3,CASSPQTSGGTGGTQYF,TGTGCCAGCTCACCCCAGACTAGCGGGGGCACTGGGGGTACGCAGTATTTT